The 28 T cell receptor beta chains listed next were all sequenced from one sample in a study of cytomegalovirus exposure and HLA in healthy donors (dated by TCRdb to 2016 to 2017). Library method: the immunoSEQ multiplex PCR assay. For the multiplex PCR, a mixture combining 60 forward primers for TCR Vbeta segments and 13 reverse primers for TCR Jbeta segments was used. Entries here come from immuneACCESS through TCRdb and include only in-frame sequences with V and J called. Some clones fail to appear in such tables; in the studies checked, an unresolved V gene covers under half of the shortfall, and the cause of the remainder is unknown. The sample data list around 130,000 clones, and just over 65% of these were observed just once. The ten top clones hold about 1.6% of the sample. Specimen: PBMCs. The receptors derive from a man between 18 and 35 years old in good health and CMV-seronegative.

This clone was counted between two and nine times. V and J are TRBV5-4 and TRBJ2-7, with TRBD1 identical over 10 bases. Germline CDR1 is SGHNT and CDR2 is YYREEE (reference sequence). The ends lost 0 bases at V and 2 bases at J; junction bases unmatched: 2. The CDR3 runs 15 residues. CDR3 nucleotides: TGTGCCAGCAGCTTGGTGGGACAGGGGACCTACGAGCAGTACTTC. This gives the protein CASSLVGQGTYEQYF. The variable domain in full, completed from reference TRBV5-4 and TRBJ2-7, reads ETGVTQSPTHLIKTRGQQVTLRCSSQSGHNTVSWYQQALGQGPQFIFQYYREEENGRGNFPPRFSGLQFPNYSSELNVNALELDDSALYLCASSLVGQGTYEQYFGPGTRLTVT.

The CDR3 region is CASSESGGGIGTQYF. The CDR3 bases are TGCGCCAGCAGTGAGTCGGGGGGGGGCATTGGTACGCAGTATTTT. The rearrangement links TRBV10-2 to TRBJ2-3; D possibly corresponds to TRBD2 (7 bases). The CDR3 consists of 15 residues. Germline V gene data show CDR1 as WSHSY and CDR2 as SAAADI. Trimming pared 0 bases from V and 8 bases from J, leaving 15 bases between.

The chain links TRBV7-2 to TRBJ2-1; 10 nucleotides line up with TRBD2. CDR1 and CDR2 from the germline V gene are SGHTA and FQGNSA. The CDR3 consists of 17 residues. V lost 5 bases and J lost 0; bases outside the gene matches: 7. The CDR3: CASSPLAGALSYNEQFF. The CDR3 DNA sequence: TGTGCCAGCAGCCCGCTAGCGGGGGCCCTCTCCTACAATGAGCAGTTCTTC. Based on the CDR3 plus reference TRBV7-2 and TRBJ2-1, the full variable domain is GAGVSQSPSNKVTEKGKDVELRCDPISGHTALYWYRQSLGQGLEFLIYFQGNSAPDKSGLPSDRFSAERTGGSVSTLTIQRTQQEDSAVYLCASSPLAGALSYNEQFFGPGTRLTVL.

The chain combines TRBV29-1 with TRBJ2-3, with D perhaps matching TRBD1 (5 bases). The CDR3 contains 14 residues. The germline gives CDR1 SQVTM, CDR2 ANQGSEA. V was pared by 3 bases and J by 3 bases, with 13 bases between. CDR3 sequence: CSVDQGLLTDTQYF. DNA of the CDR3: TGCAGCGTTGATCAGGGCCTCCTAACAGATACGCAGTATTTT.

The rearrangement uses TRBV6-4 and TRBJ2-7; the D gene is possibly TRBD1 (6 bases). The germline gives CDR1 MRHNA, CDR2 SNTAGT. V was trimmed by 7 bases and J by 3 bases, leaving 13 bases between them. This CDR3 spans 13 amino acids. CDR3 coding DNA: TGTGCCAGCAAAGGGACACCGTACTACGAGCAGTACTTC. Translation gives CASKGTPYYEQYF.

The genes are TRBV11-2 and TRBJ2-1; D possibly corresponds to TRBD2 (5 bases). Germline CDR1 reads SGHAT; CDR2 reads FQNNGV. The CDR3 is 15 residues long. V was trimmed by 4 bases and J by 0 bases, leaving 10 bases between them. CDR3 residues: CASSSGLPSYNEQFF. DNA for the CDR3: TGTGCCAGCAGCTCTGGACTTCCCTCCTACAATGAGCAGTTCTTC. The full variable domain, completed using reference TRBV11-2 and TRBJ2-1, is EAGVAQSPRYKIIEKRQSVAFWCNPISGHATLYWYQQILGQGPKLLIQFQNNGVVDDSQLPKDRFSAERLKGVDSTLKIQPAKLEDSAVYLCASSSGLPSYNEQFFGPGTRLTVL.

This rearrangement joins TRBV9 to TRBJ2-4, with D maybe TRBD2 (7 bases). V lost 3 bases and J 8 bases, leaving 15 bases between the germline ends. The CDR3 totals 14 residues. Germline-derived CDR1 and CDR2 are SGDLS and YYNGEE. CDR3 amino acids: CASSATGGGHIQYF. CDR3 nucleotides: TGTGCCAGCAGCGCCACTGGGGGGGGGCACATTCAGTACTTC.

The chain recombines TRBV19 with TRBJ2-6, with D unresolved. The CDR3 consists of 15 residues. Germline V CDR1 and CDR2: LNHDA, SQIVND (reference sequence). The V end lost 5 bases, the J end lost 1 base, and 9 bases lay between the germline ends. Here the CDR3 DNA reads TGTGCCAGTAGTCCCCCGAGATCTGGGGCCAACGTCCTGACTTTC. Translating gives CASSPPRSGANVLTF.

In this sample, this clone turned up a few times. The CDR3 spells CASSSRLAGGSSNTGELFF. The CDR3 nucleotides are TGTGCCAGCAGCTCTAGACTAGCGGGGGGCTCATCGAACACCGGGGAGCTGTTTTTT. The chain joins TRBV7-9 to TRBJ2-2, with TRBD2 identical over 13 bases. Germline-derived CDR1 and CDR2 are SEHNR and FQNEAQ (reference sequence). This CDR3 is 19 amino acids long. The V gene end was trimmed by 4 bases and the J gene end by 0 bases; junction bases not matched to a gene: 8.

The chain's CDR3 is CASSETYRGNQPQHF. The CDR3 DNA reads as TGTGCCAGCAGTGAAACCTACAGGGGCAATCAGCCCCAGCATTTT. The chain employs TRBV28 and TRBJ1-5; D perhaps matches TRBD1 (6 bases). This CDR3 spans 15 amino acids. CDR1 and CDR2 from the germline V gene are MDHEN and SYDVKM. The germline V and J ends were trimmed by 5 bases and 2 bases, with 13 bases remaining between them.

V is TRBV6-4 and J is TRBJ2-7; D is perhaps TRBD1 (6 bases). CDR3 length: 14 residues. CDR1 is MRHNA, CDR2 SNTAGT, per germline. Trimming removed 2 bases at V and 7 bases at J, with 15 bases between. The CDR3 DNA follows: TGTGCCAGCAGTGACCGACAGGTTCCAGGAGAGCAGTACTTC. Amino acids: CASSDRQVPGEQYF.

The chain joins TRBV6-5 to TRBJ2-2; 7 bases are a match to TRBD1. Per the germline V gene, CDR1 is MNHEY and CDR2 is SVGAGI. V gave up 2 bases and J gave up 5 bases; unmatched junction bases: 8. The CDR3 covers 16 residues. The CDR3 spells CASSYGGTVATGELFF. CDR3 nucleotides: TGTGCCAGCAGTTACGGTGGGACAGTAGCGACCGGGGAGCTGTTTTTT.

The chain has TRBV5-1 and TRBJ2-3; the D is unclear. Germline V lookup: CDR1 SGHRS, CDR2 YFSETQ. CDR3 length: 14 residues. V was trimmed by 3 bases and J by 2 bases, leaving 10 bases between them. The CDR3 nucleotides read TGCGCCAGCAGCTCTGACGGAGACACAGATACGCAGTATTTT. Protein sequence: CASSSDGDTDTQYF.

V is TRBV30 and J is TRBJ1-3; D ambiguous. The V end was cut by 4 bases, the J end by 4 bases, with 8 bases between. The CDR3 has 12 amino acids. Per germline, CDR1 GTSNPN and CDR2 SVGIG (reference sequence). CDR3 in DNA: TGTGCCTGGATGAGTCCGGGAAACACCATATATTTT. This encodes CAWMSPGNTIYF.

The chain has TRBV30 and TRBJ2-1; 9 bases match TRBD2. The germline CDR1 and CDR2 sequences are GTSNPN and SVGIG (reference sequence). CDR3 length: 19 residues. Germline trimming cut 2 bases from V and 0 bases from J; bases unmatched to any gene: 14. Here the CDR3 reads CAWSRGSGGREISYNEQFF. As DNA, the CDR3 is TGTGCCTGGAGTAGGGGATCGGGCGGGAGGGAGATCTCCTACAATGAGCAGTTCTTC.

DNA for the CDR3: TGTGCCAGCAGTGAAACAGGGGGCCTATCCTACGAGCAGTACTTC. Its translation is CASSETGGLSYEQYF. V is TRBV6-1 and J is TRBJ2-7, with 9 positions matching TRBD1. The trim removed 2 bases at V and 1 base at J, leaving 3 bases unmatched. CDR1 and CDR2 (germline): MNHNS, SASEGT. The CDR3 runs 15 residues.

The V gene is TRBV11-3, the J gene TRBJ2-7; 10 bases fit TRBD1. The J segment lost 2 bases and the V segment lost 5 bases, leaving 6 bases of the junction unmatched. Germline V gene sequence: CDR1 SGHNT, CDR2 YENEEA. The CDR3 spans 15 residues. CDR3 protein: CASSMGQGPPYEQYF. CDR3 sequence (DNA): TGTGCCAGCAGCATGGGACAGGGGCCCCCCTACGAGCAGTACTTC.

This clone has only a few counts. This chain connects TRBV29-1 to TRBJ2-2; TRBD1 agrees at 10 bases. V shed 7 bases and J 1 base; nucleotides not matched to a gene: 6. CDR3 size: 15 residues. Germline loops: CDR1 SQVTM, CDR2 ANQGSEA. The CDR3 sequence is CSGKGQGLNTGELFF. In nucleotides, the CDR3 is TGCAGCGGAAAGGGACAGGGGTTGAACACCGGGGAGCTGTTTTTT.

This rearrangement joins TRBV14 to TRBJ2-6; TRBD1 might be the D (5 bases). This CDR3 comprises 14 residues. V was shortened by 4 bases and J by 4 bases, with 8 bases between the two germline ends. CDR1 is SGHDN, CDR2 FVKESK, per germline. The chain's CDR3 is CASSRTSGANVLTF. The CDR3 region has the DNA TGTGCCAGCAGCCGGACATCCGGGGCCAACGTCCTGACTTTC.

This chain links TRBV25-1 with TRBJ2-2, with D possibly TRBD2 on 6 matching bases. V was shortened by 4 bases and J by 6 bases, with 12 bases between the two germline ends. The CDR3 runs to 14 residues. Germline-derived CDR1 and CDR2 are MGHDK and SYGVNS. The CDR3 DNA reads as TGTGCCAGCAGTGCCCTCCCTAGCGCCGGGGAGCTGTTTTTT. This codes for CASSALPSAGELFF.

This clone was counted only a few times. J is TRBJ2-3 and V is TRBV5-4; 10 positions match TRBD1. The V segment lost 3 bases and the J segment 4 bases; nucleotides outside the gene matches: 2. Germline loops: CDR1 SGHNT, CDR2 YYREEE (reference sequence). The CDR3 runs to 14 residues. CDR3 nucleotides: TGTGCCAGCAGCTCGACAGGGGGCCCAGATACGCAGTATTTT. This sequence encodes CASSSTGGPDTQYF.

V and J are TRBV19 and TRBJ1-2, with 9 bases that match TRBD1. Germline values: CDR1 LNHDA, CDR2 SQIVND (reference sequence). The CDR3 runs to 17 residues. J lost 2 bases, V lost 7 bases, and 14 bases had no gene match. CDR3 in amino acids: CASTALVRTGANYGYTF. CDR3 coding DNA: TGTGCCAGTACCGCCCTAGTCCGGACAGGGGCGAACTATGGCTACACCTTC. The whole variable domain, remainder taken from reference TRBV19 and TRBJ1-2, is DGGITQSPKYLFRKEGQNVTLSCEQNLNHDAMYWYRQDPGQGLRLIYYSQIVNDFQKGDIAEGYSVSREKKESFPLTVTSAQKNPTAFYLCASTALVRTGANYGYTFGSGTRLTVV.

This chain connects TRBV7-3 to TRBJ2-3; 10 positions match TRBD2. In germline, CDR1 is SGHTA, CDR2 FQGTGA. This CDR3 has 18 amino acids. Unmatched junction bases numbered 15, after V lost 5 bases and J lost 4 bases. The CDR3 region is CASSPYLKRGGTPDTQYF. CDR3 in DNA: TGTGCCAGCAGCCCCTATCTTAAGCGGGGGGGCACCCCAGATACGCAGTATTTT.

This chain connects TRBV7-9 to TRBJ1-2; D not certain. The CDR3 is 12 residues long. Trimming left V 1 base short and J 8 bases short, with 8 bases between. Germline V gives CDR1 SEHNR, CDR2 FQNEAQ (reference sequence). The CDR3 bases are TGTGCCAGCAGCTTAGTATTGTCCGGCTACACCTTC. It specifies CASSLVLSGYTF.

This chain joins TRBV29-1 and TRBJ2-1; D perhaps matches TRBD1 (5 bases). Germline-derived CDR1 and CDR2 are SQVTM and ANQGSEA. CDR3 length: 14 residues. The V gene lost 8 bases and the J gene lost 3 bases, with 17 bases spanning the gap. As DNA, the CDR3 is TGCAGCACCCCCGAGGAAGGGGACTACAATGAGCAGTTCTTC. Translation: CSTPEEGDYNEQFF.

The chain recombines TRBV28 with TRBJ1-2; D gene ambiguous. This CDR3 contains 12 residues. Trimming removed 8 bases from V and 8 bases from J, with 15 bases in between. Germline CDR1 and CDR2: MDHEN and SYDVKM. The CDR3 spells CASHITGWGYTF. CDR3 DNA sequence: TGTGCCAGCCATATTACGGGGTGGGGCTACACCTTC.

The chain combines TRBV7-9 with TRBJ2-5; 11 bases are a match to TRBD2. CDR3 length: 16 amino acids. V shed 5 bases and J 2 bases; nucleotides not matched to a gene: 7. Germline loops: CDR1 SEHNR, CDR2 FQNEAQ (reference sequence). The CDR3 DNA is TGTGCCAGCAGCCCTCTTTTAGCGGGGGGGCAAGAGACCCAGTACTTC. Protein: CASSPLLAGGQETQYF.

The chain joins TRBV27 to TRBJ2-7; 10 bases align to TRBD1. Germline-derived CDR1 and CDR2 are MNHEY and SMNVEV (reference sequence). The CDR3 length is 16 residues. V was pared by 2 bases and J by 4 bases, with 8 bases of the junction left unmatched. In DNA, the CDR3 is TGTGCCAGCAGTTTACAGGGACAGGGGATAATGTACGAGCAGTACTTC. This translates into CASSLQGQGIMYEQYF.